This TCR beta chain comes out of a study of T cell repertoires in cytomegalovirus infection. About the research overall: The public TCR beta signatures pointed to both CMV infection and matching HLA type.

On this clonotype itself: Its antigen is not known.

This CDR3 has 16 residues. V gave up 6 bases and J gave up 4 bases, with 21 bases separating them. Study-wide results and limits: CMV-specific TCR beta clonotypes restricted by HLA-C were the ones dominating the ex vivo response. Cumulated frequencies of public TCR beta families served to identify carriers of CMV plus the relevant HLA.

From the reads, TCRdb called clonotypes with MiXCR, one entry per CDR3 protein. Counted here are some 440,000 distinct CDR3 sequences, roughly 30% occurring once; the ten biggest clones make up roughly 13%. The sequence was collected from a human donor in good health (CMV status not recorded). Some clones in this sample may be carry-over from other donors' samples. This sequence joins TRBV12-3 or TRBV12-4 and TRBJ1-2; the D is unclear. The sequenced sample consisted of PBMCs. The CDR3 DNA is TGTGCCAGCAGACCTAATATGATGGGCCCAATCTATGGCTACACCTTC. Amino acid sequence: CASRPNMMGPIYGYTF.